This T cell receptor (beta chain) appears in the sequencing data of a study of CD8+ T cells in alopecia areata. This clone was recorded a few times. Its target is not known. General study findings and limits: Scalp clonality, together with expanded CD8+ clones among the top 100, fell significantly with tofacitinib.

It was cDNA, reverse transcribed from extracted RNA, that served as the sequencing template. Using immunoSEQ multiplex PCR, the repertoire was profiled, and TCRdb retains in-frame clones only, with some absent. The sample holds roughly 180,000 clones, 40% to 65% seen once. Indicated treatment: oral pan-JAK inhibitor, 5-10 mg twice daily. V lost 3 bases, J lost 11 bases, and 19 bases lay in between. Germline V gives CDR1 SQVTM, CDR2 ANQGSEA. The CDR3 spans 13 residues. The starting material was CD8+ T cells sorted from blood, obtained at week 24, from a patient treated with tofacitinib. V usage is TRBV29-1 and J usage is TRBJ1-1, with D possibly TRBD1 on 5 matching bases. This TCR was sampled from a human donor with alopecia areata. CDR3 residues: CSVEGQGVIEAFF. DNA for the CDR3: TGCAGCGTTGAGGGTCAGGGTGTAATCGAGGCTTTCTTT.